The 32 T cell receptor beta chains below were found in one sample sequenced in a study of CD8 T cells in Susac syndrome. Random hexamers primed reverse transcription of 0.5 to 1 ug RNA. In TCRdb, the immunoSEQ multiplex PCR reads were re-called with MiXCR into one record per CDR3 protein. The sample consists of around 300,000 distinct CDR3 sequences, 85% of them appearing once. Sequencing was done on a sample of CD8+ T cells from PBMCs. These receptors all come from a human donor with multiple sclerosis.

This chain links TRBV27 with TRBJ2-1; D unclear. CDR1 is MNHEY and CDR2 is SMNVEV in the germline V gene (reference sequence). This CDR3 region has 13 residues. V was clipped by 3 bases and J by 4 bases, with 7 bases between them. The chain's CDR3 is CASSFVAYNEQFF. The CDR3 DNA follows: TGTGCCAGCAGTTTTGTTGCTTACAATGAGCAGTTCTTC.

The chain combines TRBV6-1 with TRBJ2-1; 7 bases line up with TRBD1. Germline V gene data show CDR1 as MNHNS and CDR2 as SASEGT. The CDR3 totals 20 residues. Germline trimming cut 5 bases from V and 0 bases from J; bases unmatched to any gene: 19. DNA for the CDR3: TGTGCCAGCAGTCCCCCGACAGGGATCACACCTCGATCCTCCTACAATGAGCAGTTCTTC. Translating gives CASSPPTGITPRSSYNEQFF.

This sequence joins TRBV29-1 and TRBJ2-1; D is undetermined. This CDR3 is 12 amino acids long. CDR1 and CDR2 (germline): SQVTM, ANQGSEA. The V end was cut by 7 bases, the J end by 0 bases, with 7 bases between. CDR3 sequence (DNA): TGCAGCGAGGCTAACTCCTACAATGAGCAGTTCTTC. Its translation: CSEANSYNEQFF.

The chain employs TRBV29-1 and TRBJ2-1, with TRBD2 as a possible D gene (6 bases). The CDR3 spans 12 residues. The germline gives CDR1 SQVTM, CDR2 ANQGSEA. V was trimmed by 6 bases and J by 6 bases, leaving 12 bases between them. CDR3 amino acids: CSVGGQGNEQFF. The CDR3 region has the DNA TGCAGCGTAGGAGGGCAGGGCAATGAGCAGTTCTTC.

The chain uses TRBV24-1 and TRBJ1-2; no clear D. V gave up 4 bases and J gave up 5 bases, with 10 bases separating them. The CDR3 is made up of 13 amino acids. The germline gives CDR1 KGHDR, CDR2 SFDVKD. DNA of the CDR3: TGTGCCACCAGTGACTTCGGACGGTATGGCTACACCTTC. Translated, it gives CATSDFGRYGYTF.

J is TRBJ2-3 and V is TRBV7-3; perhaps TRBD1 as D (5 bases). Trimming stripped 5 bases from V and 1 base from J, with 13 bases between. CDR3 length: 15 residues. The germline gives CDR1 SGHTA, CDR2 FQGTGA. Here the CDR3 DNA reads TGTGCCAGCAGCCCCCTGGGGCAGGGCACAGATACGCAGTATTTT. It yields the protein CASSPLGQGTDTQYF.

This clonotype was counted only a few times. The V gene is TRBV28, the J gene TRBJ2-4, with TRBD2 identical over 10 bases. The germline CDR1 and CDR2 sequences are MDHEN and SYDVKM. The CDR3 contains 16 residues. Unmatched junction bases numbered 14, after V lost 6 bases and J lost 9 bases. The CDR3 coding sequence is TGTGCCAGCAGCCCACTAAGCGGGAGGGCTTTTGGCATTCAGTACTTC. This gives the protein CASSPLSGRAFGIQYF.

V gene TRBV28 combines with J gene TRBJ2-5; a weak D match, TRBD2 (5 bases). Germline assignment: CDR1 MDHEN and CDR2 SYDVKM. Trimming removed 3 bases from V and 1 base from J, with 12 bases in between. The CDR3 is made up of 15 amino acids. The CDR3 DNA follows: TGTGCCAGCAGTTTTACTAGTTTCTCCCAAGAGACCCAGTACTTC. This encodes CASSFTSFSQETQYF. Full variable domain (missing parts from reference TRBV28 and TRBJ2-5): DVKVTQSSRYLVKRTGEKVFLECVQDMDHENMFWYRQDPGLGLRLIYFSYDVKMKEKGDIPEGYSVSREKKERFSLILESASTNQTSMYLCASSFTSFSQETQYFGPGTRLLVL.

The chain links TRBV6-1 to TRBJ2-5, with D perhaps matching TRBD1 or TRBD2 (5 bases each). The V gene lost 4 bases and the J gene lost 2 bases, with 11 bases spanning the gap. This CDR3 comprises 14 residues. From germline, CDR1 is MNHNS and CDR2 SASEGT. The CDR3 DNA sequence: TGTGCCAGCAGTGCCGAGGGGCCGCAAGAGACCCAGTACTTC. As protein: CASSAEGPQETQYF.

For the CDR3, the DNA is TGCGCCACCGGGCCTGTTACTGAAGCTTTCTTT. This translates into CATGPVTEAFF. V usage is TRBV10-2 and J usage is TRBJ1-1; no clear D gene. V gave up 10 bases and J gave up 5 bases, with 11 bases separating them. Per germline, CDR1 WSHSY and CDR2 SAAADI. The CDR3 spans 11 residues.

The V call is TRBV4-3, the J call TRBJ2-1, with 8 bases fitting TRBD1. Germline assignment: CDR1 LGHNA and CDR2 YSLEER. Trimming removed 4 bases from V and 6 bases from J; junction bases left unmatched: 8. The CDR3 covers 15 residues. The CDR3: CASSRFGTGFNEQFF. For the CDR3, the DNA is TGCGCCAGCAGCCGCTTTGGGACAGGTTTCAATGAGCAGTTCTTC.

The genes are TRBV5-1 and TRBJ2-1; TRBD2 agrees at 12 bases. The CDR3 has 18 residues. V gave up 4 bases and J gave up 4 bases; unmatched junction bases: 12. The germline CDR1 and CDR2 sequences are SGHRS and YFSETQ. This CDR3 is CASSASLAGGPSYNEQFF. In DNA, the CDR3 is TGCGCCAGCAGCGCTTCCCTAGCGGGAGGGCCGTCATACAATGAGCAGTTCTTC.

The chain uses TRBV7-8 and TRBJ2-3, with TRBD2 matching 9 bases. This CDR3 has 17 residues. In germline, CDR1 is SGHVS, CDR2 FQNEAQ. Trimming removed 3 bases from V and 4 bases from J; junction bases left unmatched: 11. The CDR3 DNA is TGTGCCAGCAGCTTTTCTTTCGCGGGAGGGCAGGCAGATACGCAGTATTTT. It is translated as CASSFSFAGGQADTQYF.

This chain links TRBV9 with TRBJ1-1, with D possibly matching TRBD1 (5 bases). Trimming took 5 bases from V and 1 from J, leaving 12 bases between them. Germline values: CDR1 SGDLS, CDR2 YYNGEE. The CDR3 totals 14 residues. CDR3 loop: CASSPGTGNTEAFF. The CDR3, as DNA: TGTGCCAGCAGTCCGGGGACTGGGAACACTGAAGCTTTCTTT.

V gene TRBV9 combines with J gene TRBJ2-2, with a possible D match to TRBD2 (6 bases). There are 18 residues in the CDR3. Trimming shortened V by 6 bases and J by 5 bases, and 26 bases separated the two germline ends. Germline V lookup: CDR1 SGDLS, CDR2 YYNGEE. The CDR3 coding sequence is TGTGCCAGCACACCTTTAGCGGAAACACCTTTTTGGACCGGGGAGCTGTTTTTT. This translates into CASTPLAETPFWTGELFF.

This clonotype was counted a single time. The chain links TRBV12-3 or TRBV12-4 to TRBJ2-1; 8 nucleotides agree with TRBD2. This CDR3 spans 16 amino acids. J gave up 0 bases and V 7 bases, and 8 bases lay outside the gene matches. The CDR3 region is CASTGLAGSSYNEQFF. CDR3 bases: TGTGCCAGCACTGGGCTAGCGGGCAGCTCCTACAATGAGCAGTTCTTC.

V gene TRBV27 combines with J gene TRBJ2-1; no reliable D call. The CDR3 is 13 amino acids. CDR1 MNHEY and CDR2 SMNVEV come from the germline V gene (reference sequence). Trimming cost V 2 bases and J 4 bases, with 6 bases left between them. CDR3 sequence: CASSLSRYNEQFF. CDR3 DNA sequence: TGTGCCAGCAGTTTAAGCAGGTACAATGAGCAGTTCTTC.

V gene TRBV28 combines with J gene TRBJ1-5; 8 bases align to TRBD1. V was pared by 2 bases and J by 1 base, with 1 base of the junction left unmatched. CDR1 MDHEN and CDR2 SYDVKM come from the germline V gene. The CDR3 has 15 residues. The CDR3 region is CASSLQGASNQPQHF. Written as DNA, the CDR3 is TGTGCCAGCAGTTTACAGGGGGCGAGCAATCAGCCCCAGCATTTT.

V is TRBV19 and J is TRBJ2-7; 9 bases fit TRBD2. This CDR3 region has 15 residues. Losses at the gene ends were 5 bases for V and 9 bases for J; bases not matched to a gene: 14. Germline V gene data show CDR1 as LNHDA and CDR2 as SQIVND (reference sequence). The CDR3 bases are TGTGCCAGTAGTTCTACCCTCCCAGCGGGAGGAACGCAGTACTTC. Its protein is CASSSTLPAGGTQYF.

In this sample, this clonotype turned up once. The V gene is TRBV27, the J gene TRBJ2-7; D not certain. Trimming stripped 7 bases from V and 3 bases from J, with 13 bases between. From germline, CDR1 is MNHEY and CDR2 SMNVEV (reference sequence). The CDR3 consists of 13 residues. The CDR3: CASIPPAGYEQYF. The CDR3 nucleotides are TGTGCCAGCATTCCCCCGGCCGGCTACGAGCAGTACTTC.

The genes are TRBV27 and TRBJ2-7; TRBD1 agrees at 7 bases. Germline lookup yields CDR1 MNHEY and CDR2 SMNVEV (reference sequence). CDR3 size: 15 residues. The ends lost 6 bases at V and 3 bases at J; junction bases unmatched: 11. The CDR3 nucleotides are TGTGCCAGCAGACTAGACAGGGAAGGCGGCTACGAGCAGTACTTC. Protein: CASRLDREGGYEQYF.

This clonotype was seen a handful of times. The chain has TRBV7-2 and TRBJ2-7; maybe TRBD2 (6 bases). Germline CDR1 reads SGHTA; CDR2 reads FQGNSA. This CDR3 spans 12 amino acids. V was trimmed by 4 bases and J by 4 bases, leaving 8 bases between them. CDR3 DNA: TGTGCCAGCAGCTCAAGCGGGTACGAGCAGTACTTC. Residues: CASSSSGYEQYF. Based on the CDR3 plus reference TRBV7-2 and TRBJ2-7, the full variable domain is GAGVSQSPSNKVTEKGKDVELRCDPISGHTALYWYRQSLGQGLEFLIYFQGNSAPDKSGLPSDRFSAERTGGSVSTLTIQRTQQEDSAVYLCASSSSGYEQYFGPGTRLTVT.

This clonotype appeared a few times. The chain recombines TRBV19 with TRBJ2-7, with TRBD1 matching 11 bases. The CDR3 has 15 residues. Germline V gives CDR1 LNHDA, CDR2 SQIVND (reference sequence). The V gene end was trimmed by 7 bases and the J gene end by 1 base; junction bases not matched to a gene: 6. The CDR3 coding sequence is TGTGCCAGTACCCCCGGGACAGGGGGATCCTACGAGCAGTACTTC. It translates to CASTPGTGGSYEQYF.

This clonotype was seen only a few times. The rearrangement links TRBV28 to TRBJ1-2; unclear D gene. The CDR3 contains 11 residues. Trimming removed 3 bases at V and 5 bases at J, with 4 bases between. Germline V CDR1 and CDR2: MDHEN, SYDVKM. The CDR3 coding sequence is TGTGCCAGCAGTTTGAGTTATGGCTACACCTTC. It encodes CASSLSYGYTF.

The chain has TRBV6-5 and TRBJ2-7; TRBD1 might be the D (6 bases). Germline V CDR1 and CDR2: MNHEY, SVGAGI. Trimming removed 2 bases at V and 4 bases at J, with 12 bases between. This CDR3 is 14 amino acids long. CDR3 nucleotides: TGTGCCAGCAGTTACGGGCAGGGGCGGTACGAGCAGTACTTC. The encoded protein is CASSYGQGRYEQYF.

The CDR3 region is CASSQDWTGYNEQFF. In DNA form, the CDR3 reads TGTGCCAGCAGCCAAGATTGGACGGGATACAATGAGCAGTTCTTC. This chain links TRBV14 with TRBJ2-1; D perhaps matches TRBD2 (5 bases). The V gene's germline CDR1 is SGHDN and CDR2 FVKESK. The V and J ends lost 0 bases and 4 bases respectively, with 10 bases between them. This CDR3 is 15 amino acids long.

DNA for the CDR3: TGTGCCAGCAGGCGGCTGGAGGGCCCTCAGTTCTTC. This gives the protein CASRRLEGPQFF. The genes are TRBV6-1 and TRBJ2-1, with D possibly TRBD2 on 6 matching bases. CDR3 size: 12 residues. V was shortened by 6 bases and J by 13 bases, with 16 bases between the two germline ends. CDR1 is MNHNS, CDR2 SASEGT, per germline.

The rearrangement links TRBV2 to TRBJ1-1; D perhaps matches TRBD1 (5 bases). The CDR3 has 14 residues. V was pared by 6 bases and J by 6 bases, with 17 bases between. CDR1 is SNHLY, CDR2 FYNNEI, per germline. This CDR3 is CASRPGLVGAEAFF. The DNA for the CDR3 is TGTGCCAGCAGGCCAGGGTTAGTAGGGGCTGAAGCTTTCTTT.

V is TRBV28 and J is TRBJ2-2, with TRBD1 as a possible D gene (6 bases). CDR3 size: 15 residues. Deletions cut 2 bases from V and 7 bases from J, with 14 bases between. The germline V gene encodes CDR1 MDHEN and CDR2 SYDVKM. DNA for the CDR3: TGTGCCAGCAGTTTAACAGGGTGGGTTGGCGGGGAGCTGTTTTTT. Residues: CASSLTGWVGGELFF.

CDR3 protein: CASSPWDYPDTQYF. The CDR3 bases are TGTGCCAGCAGCCCCTGGGACTACCCAGATACGCAGTATTTT. This chain joins TRBV7-8 and TRBJ2-3; TRBD2 aligns across 7 bases. V gave up 5 bases and J gave up 4 bases; unmatched junction bases: 6. This CDR3 has 14 residues. CDR1 is SGHVS and CDR2 is FQNEAQ in the germline V gene. Drawing the rest from reference TRBV7-8 and TRBJ2-3, the complete variable domain is GAGVSQSPRYKVAKRGQDVALRCDPISGHVSLFWYQQALGQGPEFLTYFQNEAQLDKSGLPSDRFFAERPEGSVSTLKIQRTQQEDSAVYLCASSPWDYPDTQYFGPGTRLTVL.

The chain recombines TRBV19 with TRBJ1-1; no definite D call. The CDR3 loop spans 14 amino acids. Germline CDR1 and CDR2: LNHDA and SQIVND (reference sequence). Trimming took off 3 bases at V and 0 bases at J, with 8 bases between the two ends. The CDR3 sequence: CASSILEMNTEAFF. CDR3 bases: TGTGCCAGTAGTATTCTGGAAATGAACACTGAAGCTTTCTTT.

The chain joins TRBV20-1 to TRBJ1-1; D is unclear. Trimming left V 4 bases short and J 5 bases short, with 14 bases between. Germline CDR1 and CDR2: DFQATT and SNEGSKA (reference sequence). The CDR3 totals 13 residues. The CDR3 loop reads CSAKGRLGTEAFF. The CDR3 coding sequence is TGCAGTGCTAAAGGGCGCCTGGGGACTGAAGCTTTCTTT.